This T cell receptor (beta chain) was profiled in a study of long-term antiretroviral therapy in people with HIV. Study context: The oldest specimens predate the 2015 immediate-ART recommendation by about a decade.

On this clone: The target antigen is unknown.

Investigators performed immunoSEQ version v3.0 at survey level. Each sample aimed for roughly 35,000-50,000 sequenced T-cell genomes. Repertoires were generated with immunoSEQ multiplex PCR, while TCRdb's copy carries only in-frame clones and drops some. There are 29,000 or so clones in the sample; about 94% occur only once, and 5.5% to 7% lies in the top ten. Findings and caveats of the study: After ART, diversity increased yet remained lower than transplant donor controls.

The input for sequencing was unsorted PBMCs, taken less than 6.8 years after starting antiretroviral therapy. The source is a woman between 40 and 50 years old with HIV.

The CDR3 DNA is TGTGCCATCAGTGAGAATGCAGGACAGGGGAACACCGGGGAGCTGTTTTTT. This gives the protein CAISENAGQGNTGELFF. V and J are TRBV10-3 and TRBJ2-2; 8 bases line up with TRBD1. This CDR3 is built from 17 residues. The V gene end was trimmed by 2 bases and the J gene end by 1 base; junction bases not matched to a gene: 6. Germline CDR1 and CDR2: ENHRY and SYGVKD.